This passage covers 29 T cell receptor beta chains from one sample sequenced in a study of stem cell transplantation in POMP-related autoinflammatory disease. Assay: immunoSEQ multiplex PCR; the TCRdb copy retains only in-frame clones and omits some. The sample lists about 68,000 clones, roughly 93% occurring once. Sequenced material: CD4+ T cells from PBMCs, taken after stem cell transplantation. These receptor sequences come from a human patient with POMP-related autoinflammation and immune dysregulation (PRAID). Some T cells may be transferred from the graft donor.

This clone ranks as medium-sized. The chain uses TRBV7-2 and TRBJ2-3; D gene unclear. Per germline, CDR1 SGHTA and CDR2 FQGNSA. This CDR3 spans 15 amino acids. V was cut by 4 bases and J by 4 bases, with 15 bases left in between. Here the CDR3 reads CASSSWQVGADTQYF. The CDR3 DNA reads TGTGCCAGCAGCTCTTGGCAGGTCGGCGCAGATACGCAGTATTTT.

The chain employs TRBV19 and TRBJ2-6; D gene uncertain. The germline CDR1 and CDR2 sequences are LNHDA and SQIVND (reference sequence). V was clipped by 3 bases and J by 1 base, with 7 bases between them. CDR3 length equals 15 residues. The CDR3 sequence is CASSILDSGANVLTF. CDR3 nucleotide sequence: TGTGCCAGTAGTATCCTGGATTCTGGGGCCAACGTCCTGACTTTC.

The V gene is TRBV6-5, the J gene TRBJ2-5; TRBD2 agrees at 7 bases. The CDR3 is 16 residues long. V lost 4 bases to trimming and J lost 5 bases; unmatched junction nucleotides: 13. The V gene's germline CDR1 is MNHEY and CDR2 SVGAGI. The CDR3 DNA reads TGTGCCAGCAGTTCACGGACTAGGGGACGAGGGGAGACCCAGTACTTC. This sequence encodes CASSSRTRGRGETQYF.

Here the CDR3 DNA reads TGTGCCAGCAGTTTATACAGATGGGAGGCCGAGCAGTACTTC. This encodes CASSLYRWEAEQYF. J is TRBJ2-7 and V is TRBV27; D might be TRBD2 (6 bases). CDR1 is MNHEY, CDR2 SMNVEV, per germline (reference sequence). This CDR3 has 14 amino acids. V was cut by 1 base and J by 6 bases, with 13 bases left in between.

The rearrangement uses TRBV10-1 and TRBJ2-5, with 11 bases matching TRBD1. After removal of 5 bases from V and 5 bases from J, the junction contained 1 base not matched to a gene. The V gene's germline CDR1 is WNHNN and CDR2 SYGVQD (reference sequence). The CDR3 covers 13 residues. The CDR3 nucleotides read TGCGCCAGCAGTCGGGACAGGGGGGAGACCCAGTACTTC. Its translation is CASSRDRGETQYF.

The V call is TRBV5-6, the J call TRBJ2-5; unclear D gene. The CDR3 has 11 amino acids. Germline V gene lookup returns CDR1 SGHDT and CDR2 YYEEEE. The V end lost 0 bases, the J end lost 11 bases, and 8 bases lay between the germline ends. CDR3 in amino acids: CASSLEGNQYF. CDR3 DNA sequence: TGTGCCAGCAGCTTGGAAGGGAATCAGTACTTC.

This clone was counted a single time. The chain recombines TRBV7-9 with TRBJ2-7; 9 nucleotides match TRBD2. CDR1 and CDR2 from the germline V gene are SEHNR and FQNEAQ (reference sequence). The CDR3 is 15 amino acids. J gave up 4 bases and V 5 bases, and 9 bases lay outside the gene matches. In nucleotides, the CDR3 is TGTGCCAGCAGCCACCCGGCGGGGGGGGAGTACGAGCAGTACGTC. It yields the protein CASSHPAGGEYEQYV.

The chain couples TRBV6-1 to TRBJ2-3; 9 nucleotides agree with TRBD1. Germline-derived CDR1 and CDR2 are MNHNS and SASEGT. After removal of 2 bases from V and 2 bases from J, the junction contained 8 bases not matched to a gene. The CDR3 sequence is 17 residues long. The CDR3 is CASSELGTGTNTDTQYF. The CDR3 DNA sequence: TGTGCCAGCAGTGAATTGGGGACAGGGACCAACACAGATACGCAGTATTTT.

This rearrangement joins TRBV2 to TRBJ2-7, with 8 bases aligning to TRBD2. CDR3 size: 14 residues. Losses at the gene ends were 6 bases for V and 6 bases for J; bases not matched to a gene: 10. Germline values: CDR1 SNHLY, CDR2 FYNNEI. This chain's CDR3 is CASRGVSGTTEQYF. The CDR3 nucleotides are TGTGCCAGCAGGGGGGTTAGCGGGACAACCGAGCAGTACTTC.

Only one count was recorded for this clone. This chain links TRBV11-2 with TRBJ2-1; no firm D call. V was pared by 2 bases and J by 5 bases, with 13 bases between. CDR3 length: 15 residues. Germline V lookup: CDR1 SGHAT, CDR2 FQNNGV. Written as DNA, the CDR3 is TGTGCCAGCAGCTTACCAGCAAAGGAGAACAATGAGCAGTTCTTC. It yields the protein CASSLPAKENNEQFF.

The gene calls are TRBV5-8 and TRBJ2-2, with D maybe TRBD2 (5 bases). The CDR3 runs to 16 residues. V shed 6 bases and J shed 1 base, with 16 bases lying between them. The germline CDR1 and CDR2 sequences are SGHTS and YDEGEE. CDR3 DNA: TGTGCCAGCAACCTCGGGGTGTATCGGAACACCGGGGAGCTGTTTTTT. The encoded protein is CASNLGVYRNTGELFF.

The chain employs TRBV14 and TRBJ2-1, with 8 positions matching TRBD2. CDR1 and CDR2 from the germline V gene are SGHDN and FVKESK. This CDR3 is 15 amino acids long. V shed 4 bases and J 5 bases; nucleotides not matched to a gene: 7. CDR3 sequence: CASSPRGSGNNEQFF. The CDR3 DNA is TGTGCCAGCAGCCCACGGGGTAGCGGGAACAATGAGCAGTTCTTC.

This chain joins TRBV28 and TRBJ1-5; 11 bases fit TRBD1. Trimming cost V 5 bases and J 10 bases; bases outside gene matches: 7. Germline V gene data show CDR1 as MDHEN and CDR2 as SYDVKM. The CDR3 runs 14 residues. The CDR3 nucleotides are TGTGCCAGCAGTCCAGGACAGGGGGCTCGTCCCCAGCATTTT. This sequence encodes CASSPGQGARPQHF.

This clone appeared a single time. The chain couples TRBV12-3 or TRBV12-4 to TRBJ2-1; D ambiguous. The V and J ends lost 6 bases and 4 bases respectively, with 7 bases between them. This CDR3 region has 12 residues. The CDR3 is CASSSLYNEQFF. CDR3 DNA sequence: TGTGCCAGCAGCTCGCTTTACAATGAGCAGTTCTTC.

The chain carries TRBV6-4 and TRBJ1-2; D remains unclear. The CDR3 covers 15 residues. The V gene lost 4 bases and the J gene lost 8 bases, with 20 bases spanning the gap. The germline CDR1 and CDR2 sequences are MRHNA and SNTAGT. This CDR3 reads CASSAQHLGYSGYTF. CDR3 coding DNA: TGTGCCAGCAGTGCACAGCACCTGGGATACTCCGGCTACACCTTC.

Only one count was recorded for this clone. V gene TRBV2 combines with J gene TRBJ1-5; 7 positions match TRBD1. The CDR3 runs to 15 residues. The germline gives CDR1 SNHLY, CDR2 FYNNEI. V lost 7 bases and J lost 5; bases outside the gene matches: 11. As DNA, the CDR3 is TGTGCCAGCAAACTTCGACAGGGCGGGCATCAGCCCCAGCATTTT. This translates into CASKLRQGGHQPQHF.

V and J are TRBV3-1 (or the pseudogene TRBV3-2) and TRBJ2-2, with D tentatively TRBD1 or TRBD2 (5 bases each). Looked up from germline, CDR1 is LGHDT and CDR2 is YNNKEL (reference sequence). Trimming pared 5 bases from V and 6 bases from J, leaving 7 bases between. This CDR3 has 12 residues. The CDR3 is CASSWGSGELFF. The CDR3 bases are TGTGCCAGCAGCTGGGGGTCCGGGGAGCTGTTTTTT.

V gene TRBV19 combines with J gene TRBJ2-7, with 8 bases aligning to TRBD1. Germline trimming cut 5 bases from V and 8 bases from J; bases unmatched to any gene: 11. The CDR3 loop spans 14 amino acids. Germline V gene lookup returns CDR1 LNHDA and CDR2 SQIVND (reference sequence). DNA for the CDR3: TGTGCCAGTAGTGTAACAGGGACAGGATACAAGCAGTACGTC. Its protein is CASSVTGTGYKQYV.

V usage is TRBV5-5 and J usage is TRBJ2-7; TRBD2 matches 7 bases. Germline values: CDR1 SGHKS, CDR2 YYEKEE (reference sequence). With V trimmed by 4 bases and J by 3 bases, 7 bases remained unmatched. This CDR3 has 14 residues. The CDR3 DNA reads as TGTGCCAGCAGCCCCTGGGGAGGGCGCTACGAGCAGTACTTC. As protein: CASSPWGGRYEQYF. Full variable domain (outside the CDR3, taken from reference TRBV5-5 and TRBJ2-7): DAGVTQSPTHLIKTRGQQVTLRCSPISGHKSVSWYQQVLGQGPQFIFQYYEKEERGRGNFPDRFSARQFPNYSSELNVNALLLGDSALYLCASSPWGGRYEQYFGPGTRLTVT.

The count of this clone is one. The CDR3 here is CASSRFRKDYGYTF. The CDR3 nucleotides are TGTGCCAGCAGCCGGTTCAGGAAGGACTATGGCTACACCTTC. V usage is TRBV6-5 and J usage is TRBJ1-2; D not resolved. Trimming took off 6 bases at V and 3 bases at J, with 14 bases between the two ends. Germline CDR1 MNHEY, CDR2 SVGAGI. The CDR3 extends over 14 amino acids.

This chain links TRBV28 with TRBJ1-5, with D uncertain. The V end was cut by 3 bases, the J end by 6 bases, with 3 bases between. From germline, CDR1 is MDHEN and CDR2 SYDVKM. CDR3 length equals 11 residues. The CDR3 region has the DNA TGTGCCAGCAGTTTTGGTCAGCCCCAGCATTTT. Residues: CASSFGQPQHF.

The chain joins TRBV28 to TRBJ1-1; D is undetermined. From germline, CDR1 is MDHEN and CDR2 SYDVKM. The V end was cut by 2 bases, the J end by 0 bases, with 10 bases between. This CDR3 is built from 15 residues. CDR3 sequence (DNA): TGTGCCAGCAGTTTAACGGGTCTCATGAACACTGAAGCTTTCTTT. As protein: CASSLTGLMNTEAFF.

This chain joins TRBV9 and TRBJ2-7, with TRBD2 as a possible D gene (5 bases). The CDR3 length is 15 residues. The V end lost 3 bases, the J end lost 11 bases, and 24 bases lay between the germline ends. Germline CDR1 reads SGDLS; CDR2 reads YYNGEE. This CDR3 is CASSATSDLRTAEYF. The CDR3 DNA is TGTGCCAGCAGCGCCACCTCGGACTTACGGACCGCGGAGTACTTC.

This rearrangement joins TRBV25-1 to TRBJ2-1; either TRBD1 or TRBD2 may supply D (5 bases each). CDR3 length: 16 residues. The ends were cut back, 5 bases at V and 3 bases at J, with 17 bases in the middle. CDR1 and CDR2 (germline): MGHDK, SYGVNS. The CDR3 DNA reads as TGTGCCAGCAGTCACTCACCAGACAGCGGCTACAATGAGCAGTTCTTC. Its protein product is CASSHSPDSGYNEQFF. Combining the CDR3 with reference TRBV25-1 and TRBJ2-1 gives the whole variable domain EADIYQTPRYLVIGTGKKITLECSQTMGHDKMYWYQQDPGMELHLIHYSYGVNSTEKGDLSSESTVSRIRTEHFPLTLESARPSHTSQYLCASSHSPDSGYNEQFFGPGTRLTVL.

This chain connects TRBV5-6 to TRBJ1-2; 8 nucleotides match TRBD1. The junction had 15 bases not matched to a gene; V was cut back by 6 bases and J by 8 bases. Germline V gene sequence: CDR1 SGHDT, CDR2 YYEEEE. The CDR3 has 15 amino acids. The CDR3 spells CASTLLEDRVKGYTF. Written as DNA, the CDR3 is TGTGCCAGCACCCTTCTGGAGGACAGGGTGAAGGGCTACACCTTC. Based on the CDR3 plus reference TRBV5-6 and TRBJ1-2, the full variable domain is DAGVTQSPTHLIKTRGQQVTLRCSPKSGHDTVSWYQQALGQGPQFIFQYYEEEERQRGNFPDRFSGHQFPNYSSELNVNALLLGDSALYLCASTLLEDRVKGYTFGSGTRLTVV.

CDR3 loop: CASSPRLASGVYNEQFF. CDR3 coding DNA: TGCGCCAGCAGTCCCCGACTGGCTAGCGGGGTATACAATGAGCAGTTCTTC. The genes are TRBV5-1 and TRBJ2-1, with TRBD2 matching 9 bases. Germline CDR1 SGHRS, CDR2 YFSETQ. This CDR3 spans 17 amino acids. Trimming at V came to 5 bases and at J to 4 bases, leaving 13 bases not matched to a gene. The whole variable domain, remainder taken from reference TRBV5-1 and TRBJ2-1, is KAGVTQTPRYLIKTRGQQVTLSCSPISGHRSVSWYQQTPGQGLQFLFEYFSETQRNKGNFPGRFSGRQFSNSRSEMNVSTLELGDSALYLCASSPRLASGVYNEQFFGPGTRLTVL.

The chain recombines TRBV18 with TRBJ2-4, with D perhaps matching TRBD1 (5 bases). Between the trimmed V and J ends, which lost 6 bases and 2 bases, there was a span of 20 bases. Germline CDR1 reads KGHSH; CDR2 reads LQKENI. The CDR3 has 17 amino acids. CDR3 nucleotide sequence: TGTGCCAGCTCCCATGGGTATAGGGGAAGTTCCAAAAACATTCAGTACTTC. Encoded protein: CASSHGYRGSSKNIQYF. Variable domain in full (rest from reference TRBV18 and TRBJ2-4): NAGVMQNPRHLVRRRGQEARLRCSPMKGHSHVYWYRQLPEEGLKFMVYLQKENIIDESGMPKERFSAEFPKEGPSILRIQQVVRGDSAAYFCASSHGYRGSSKNIQYFGAGTRLSVL.

The chain links TRBV9 to TRBJ2-5, with D unresolved. V was trimmed by 4 bases and J by 1 base, leaving 11 bases between them. The V gene's germline CDR1 is SGDLS and CDR2 YYNGEE. The CDR3 length is 14 residues. Written as DNA, the CDR3 is TGTGCCAGCAGCCCCCGACAAGTCCAAGAGACCCAGTACTTC. It specifies CASSPRQVQETQYF. Filled out from reference TRBV9 and TRBJ2-5, the complete variable domain reads DSGVTQTPKHLITATGQRVTLRCSPRSGDLSVYWYQQSLDQGLQFLIQYYNGEERAKGNILERFSAQQFPDLHSELNLSSLELGDSALYFCASSPRQVQETQYFGPGTRLLVL.

V usage is TRBV3-1 (or the pseudogene TRBV3-2) and J usage is TRBJ1-2, with 7 bases matching TRBD1. CDR1 LGHDT and CDR2 YNNKEL come from the germline V gene (reference sequence). J lost 4 bases, V lost 1 base, and 0 bases had no gene match. The CDR3 loop spans 13 amino acids. CDR3 nucleotides: TGTGCCAGCAGCCAAGGACAGGGCTATGGCTACACCTTC. Protein sequence: CASSQGQGYGYTF.